This entry is about one T cell receptor (beta chain). Antigen: not known. V dropped 8 bases and J dropped 1; count of bases not matched to a gene: 10. The CDR3 spans 15 residues. Germline V gene sequence: CDR1 LNHDA, CDR2 SQIVND (reference sequence). The entry originates in a study of cytomegalovirus exposure and HLA in healthy donors. Regarding the study as a whole: Using the classifier, cytomegalovirus status was reportedly diagnosed with high specificity and sensitivity. A list of more than 150 TCR beta chains associated with cytomegalovirus was given. The dataset shows that most TCR sequences were rare, while some public TCRs occurred in many donors.

Using immunoSEQ multiplex PCR, the repertoire was profiled, and TCRdb retains in-frame clones only, with some absent. The table has over 60,000 clones, about 95% seen once; the top ten hold 3% to 3.5%. Sequenced material: PBMCs. The receptor was isolated from a young man in good health and CMV-seronegative. The V gene is TRBV19, the J gene TRBJ2-7; TRBD1 matches 8 bases. CDR3 loop: CASAPGQVPSYEQYF. The CDR3 DNA reads as TGTGCCAGTGCGCCGGGACAGGTTCCTTCCTACGAGCAGTACTTC.